The next 20 T cell receptor beta chains were all read from a single sample in a study of Ad26.COV2.S vaccination and SARS-CoV-2 variants. Treatment given: some 20 received Ad26.COV2.S at low or high dose, single or two shots; about 5 received placebo; per-sample allocation not given. At day 63 after the first vaccine or placebo injection, samples were drawn. The protocol was immunoSEQ multiplex PCR, while the TCRdb copy is restricted to in-frame clones and leaves out a portion. There are some 290,000 clones in the sample; over 80% occur only once, and 2% to 2.5% lies in the top ten. The sequenced sample was peripheral blood, obtained in a trial of Ad26.COV2.S vaccine versus placebo. Receptors originate from a person between 18 and 60 years old who received the Ad26.COV2.S COVID-19 vaccine or a placebo.

This chain uses TRBV28 with TRBJ1-4, with a possible D match to TRBD1 (6 bases). The germline V gene encodes CDR1 MDHEN and CDR2 SYDVKM. The CDR3 has 14 residues. V was trimmed by 6 bases and J by 8 bases, leaving 16 bases between them. In DNA form, the CDR3 reads TGTGCCAGCAGCAAATGGACAGTCGTCGAAAAACTGTTTTTT. It encodes CASSKWTVVEKLFF.

The chain joins TRBV10-3 to TRBJ2-2; 7 bases fit TRBD1. Germline V gene lookup returns CDR1 ENHRY and CDR2 SYGVKD. The junction had 8 bases not matched to a gene; V was cut back by 5 bases and J by 8 bases. This CDR3 region has 14 residues. CDR3 coding DNA: TGTGCCATCAGTACCGGGACAGAATCAGGGGAGCTGTTTTTT. As protein: CAISTGTESGELFF.

The chain has TRBV5-1 and TRBJ2-2, with TRBD1 identical over 8 bases. The CDR3 length is 14 residues. V trimming: 3 bases; J trimming: 4 bases; junction bases outside the gene matches: 2. Germline lookup yields CDR1 SGHRS and CDR2 YFSETQ. The CDR3 loop is CASSSTGVTGELFF. The CDR3 nucleotides are TGCGCCAGCAGCTCGACAGGGGTCACCGGGGAGCTGTTTTTT.

The chain is built from TRBV9 and TRBJ1-1; TRBD1 is a possible D gene (6 bases). Germline values: CDR1 SGDLS, CDR2 YYNGEE. The CDR3 length is 15 residues. Trimming stripped 3 bases from V and 5 bases from J, with 17 bases between. This chain's CDR3 is CASSARSGVSTEAFF. CDR3 bases: TGTGCCAGCAGCGCCCGTTCAGGGGTGAGTACTGAAGCTTTCTTT.

This chain connects TRBV27 to TRBJ1-3; 7 bases agree with TRBD1. Germline CDR1 MNHEY, CDR2 SMNVEV (reference sequence). This CDR3 spans 13 amino acids. With V trimmed by 9 bases and J by 3 bases, 5 bases remained unmatched. In nucleotides, the CDR3 is TGTGCCAGACGACAGGGCTGTGGAAACACCATATATTTT. It codes for CARRQGCGNTIYF.

This clone has more than one count but fewer than ten. The chain joins TRBV18 to TRBJ2-7, with D perhaps TRBD1 (6 bases). Trimming stripped 4 bases from V and 5 bases from J, with 21 bases between. The CDR3 runs to 16 residues. Per the germline V gene, CDR1 is KGHSH and CDR2 is LQKENI. The DNA for the CDR3 is TGTGCCAGCTCACGAGCCGGGACACGGGTAGGAGACGAGCAGTACTTC. Translated: CASSRAGTRVGDEQYF.

The chain combines TRBV2 with TRBJ2-2; possible D gene TRBD2, 6 bases. The ends were cut back, 6 bases at V and 0 bases at J, with 14 bases in the middle. CDR3 length: 16 residues. Germline CDR1 SNHLY, CDR2 FYNNEI. CDR3 residues: CASRSLGGANTGELFF. Written as DNA, the CDR3 is TGTGCCAGCAGATCTCTCGGGGGTGCGAACACCGGGGAGCTGTTTTTT. Drawing the rest from reference TRBV2 and TRBJ2-2, the complete variable domain is EPEVTQTPSHQVTQMGQEVILRCVPISNHLYFYWYRQILGQKVEFLVSFYNNEISEKSEIFDDQFSVERPDGSNFTLKIRSTKLEDSAMYFCASRSLGGANTGELFFGEGSRLTVL.

This sequence joins TRBV15 and TRBJ2-5; D unresolved. This CDR3 comprises 13 residues. V was cut by 2 bases and J by 5 bases, with 9 bases left in between. Germline V gene data show CDR1 as LNHNV and CDR2 as YYDKDF (reference sequence). CDR3 sequence: CATSRSPSETQYF. In nucleotides, the CDR3 is TGTGCCACCAGCAGATCTCCCTCGGAGACCCAGTACTTC.

V and J are TRBV4-1 and TRBJ1-6; possibly TRBD1 for D (5 bases). CDR3 size: 17 residues. Per the germline V gene, CDR1 is MGHRA and CDR2 is YSYEKL. Trimming cost V 2 bases and J 5 bases, with 16 bases left between them. CDR3 amino acids: CASSQLLLGRDNSPLHF. CDR3 coding DNA: TGCGCCAGCAGCCAACTCCTTCTGGGGCGGGATAATTCACCCCTCCACTTT.

The gene calls are TRBV2 and TRBJ1-3; the D is unclear. Trimming removed 6 bases from V and 4 bases from J, with 19 bases in between. The CDR3 consists of 16 residues. Germline CDR1 SNHLY, CDR2 FYNNEI. CDR3 sequence reads: CASSLARTARGNTIYF. The CDR3 bases are TGTGCCAGCAGCTTGGCCCGGACTGCTCGGGGAAACACCATATATTTT.

The V call is TRBV12-5, the J call TRBJ1-1; D may be TRBD1 (6 bases). The germline V gene encodes CDR1 LGHNT and CDR2 FRNRAP. The CDR3 is made up of 12 amino acids. CDR3 in amino acids: CASRGLNTEAFF. CDR3 nucleotide sequence: TGTGCCTCCAGGGGATTGAACACTGAAGCTTTCTTT.

The V and J genes are TRBV6-5 and TRBJ1-1; TRBD1 aligns across 9 bases. Losses at the gene ends were 0 bases for V and 5 bases for J; bases not matched to a gene: 4. This CDR3 is built from 15 residues. Germline CDR1 is MNHEY and CDR2 is SVGAGI. As DNA, the CDR3 is TGTGCCAGCAGTTACTCACAGGGGGCTGGGACTGAAGCTTTCTTT. Its translation: CASSYSQGAGTEAFF.

The chain links TRBV14 to TRBJ1-2, with D unresolved. The V gene lost 1 base and the J gene lost 2 bases, with 2 bases spanning the gap. The germline gives CDR1 SGHDN, CDR2 FVKESK. The CDR3 has 12 residues. The CDR3 here is CASSQGNYGYTF. The CDR3 region has the DNA TGTGCCAGCAGCCAAGGGAACTATGGCTACACCTTC.

The chain couples TRBV7-6 to TRBJ1-2, with unresolved D. V lost 5 bases and J lost 2, with 12 bases in between. The CDR3 has 14 amino acids. Germline V gene lookup returns CDR1 SGHVS and CDR2 FNYEAQ. The CDR3 loop reads CASSPVNINYGYTF. DNA for the CDR3: TGTGCCAGCAGCCCCGTTAATATAAACTATGGCTACACCTTC.

This clone was picked up many times. The chain has TRBV4-1 and TRBJ1-2; D call uncertain. The germline V gene has CDR1 MGHRA and CDR2 YSYEKL. The V gene lost 5 bases and the J gene lost 6 bases, with 25 bases spanning the gap. The CDR3 is made up of 17 amino acids. The CDR3 DNA sequence: TGCGCCAGCAGCGGCAATAAAGGACGGCCACGAAGGGATGGCTACACCTTC. Protein sequence: CASSGNKGRPRRDGYTF.

The chain couples TRBV6-5 to TRBJ2-7, with D maybe TRBD1 (5 bases). Germline V gene data show CDR1 as MNHEY and CDR2 as SVGAGI. This CDR3 spans 14 amino acids. Between the trimmed V and J ends, which lost 6 bases and 3 bases, there was a span of 15 bases. The CDR3 spells CASRPDRSVYEQYF. The CDR3, as DNA: TGTGCCAGCAGACCTGACAGATCAGTCTACGAGCAGTACTTC.

The chain joins TRBV14 to TRBJ2-7; D is undetermined. Per germline, CDR1 SGHDN and CDR2 FVKESK. The CDR3 consists of 13 residues. The ends were cut back, 1 base at V and 5 bases at J, with 9 bases in the middle. The CDR3 DNA is TGTGCCAGCAGCCAAGTTTTGGGCGACGAGCAGTACTTC. Its translation is CASSQVLGDEQYF.

The CDR3 is CASSEWPVGANTEAFF. The CDR3 DNA reads as TGTGCCAGCAGTGAATGGCCAGTGGGGGCTAACACTGAAGCTTTCTTT. The chain employs TRBV6-1 and TRBJ1-1; D possibly corresponds to TRBD1 (6 bases). Deletions cut 2 bases from V and 2 bases from J, with 15 bases between. This CDR3 comprises 16 residues. Looked up from germline, CDR1 is MNHNS and CDR2 is SASEGT.

V gene TRBV5-1 combines with J gene TRBJ2-5; perhaps TRBD1 as D (5 bases). Germline V gene sequence: CDR1 SGHRS, CDR2 YFSETQ. Trimming took 6 bases from V and 5 from J, leaving 14 bases between them. The CDR3 totals 13 residues. CDR3 nucleotides: TGCGCCAGCAACTTTGGGGCGAGGGAGACCCAGTACTTC. Translation: CASNFGARETQYF.

The chain recombines TRBV6-6 with TRBJ1-5; 11 nucleotides align to TRBD1. Germline V gene lookup returns CDR1 MNHNY and CDR2 SVGAGI (reference sequence). This CDR3 contains 17 residues. Germline trimming cut 5 bases from V and 6 bases from J; bases unmatched to any gene: 12. The CDR3 DNA is TGTGCCAGCAGTCTACCTACTACCGGGACAGGGGGTCAGCCCCAGCATTTT. It encodes CASSLPTTGTGGQPQHF.